This T cell receptor (beta chain) was identified in a study of identical twins. Overall study findings and caveats: Fewer insertions characterized abundant cord blood beta clonotypes, whereas memory repertoires showed none. The study found excess low generation probability among twin-shared out-of-frame alpha sequences.

TCRdb re-analysed the 5' RACE reads in MiXCR, keeping a single row per CDR3 protein. The repertoire holds 1.5 million to 2 million distinct CDR3 sequences, 25% to 35% seen once, with around 0.3% in the top ten. As for this clonotype: Its antigen is still unknown.

This CDR3 has 13 amino acids. Germline V lookup: CDR1 ENHRY, CDR2 SYGVKD. Trimming took off 7 bases at V and 1 base at J, with 10 bases between the two ends. The source is a newborn girl in good health. The sequencing sample was made of cord blood. The rearrangement joins TRBV10-3 to TRBJ1-1; D uncertain. CDR3 DNA: TGTGCCATCAATAGCGTAGCGAACACTGAAGCTTTCTTT. Protein product: CAINSVANTEAFF.